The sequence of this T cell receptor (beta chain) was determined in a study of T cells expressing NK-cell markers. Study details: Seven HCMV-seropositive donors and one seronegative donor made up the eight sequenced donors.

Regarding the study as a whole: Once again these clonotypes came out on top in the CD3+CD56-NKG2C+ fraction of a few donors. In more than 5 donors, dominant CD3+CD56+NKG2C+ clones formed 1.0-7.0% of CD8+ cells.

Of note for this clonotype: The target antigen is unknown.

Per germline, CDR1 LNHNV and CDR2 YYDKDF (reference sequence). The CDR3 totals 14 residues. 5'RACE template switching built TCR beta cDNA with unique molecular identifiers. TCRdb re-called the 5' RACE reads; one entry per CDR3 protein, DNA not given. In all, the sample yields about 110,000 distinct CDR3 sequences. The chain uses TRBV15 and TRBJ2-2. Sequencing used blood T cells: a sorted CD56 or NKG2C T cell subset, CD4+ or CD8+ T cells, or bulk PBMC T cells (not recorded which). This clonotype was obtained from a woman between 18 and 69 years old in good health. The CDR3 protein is CATSRDGDTGELFF.